This T cell receptor (beta chain) was observed in a study of cytomegalovirus exposure and HLA in healthy donors. This CDR3 region has 14 residues. Germline loops: CDR1 MDHEN, CDR2 SYDVKM. Trimming cost V 6 bases and J 3 bases; bases outside gene matches: 7. General study points: Rare TCR sequences predominated, though certain public TCRs were found in many donors. Reports described diagnosis of cytomegalovirus status by the classifier as highly specific and sensitive. The authors confirmed in vitro that a few CMV-associated chains were specific for CMV antigens.

In regard to this clone: What it recognizes is unknown.

Clones were sequenced by immunoSEQ multiplex PCR, and TCRdb holds only the in-frame ones, with some missing. The table records hundreds of thousands of clones, around nine tenths of them present only once. Sequencing was done on a sample of PBMCs. The V call is TRBV28, the J call TRBJ2-7; the match to TRBD1 covers 8 bases. This TCR was recovered from a young man in good health and CMV-seronegative. CDR3 DNA: TGTGCCAGCAGAGCTCGACAGGGGTTCTACGAGCAGTACTTC. Its translation: CASRARQGFYEQYF.